A single sample is the source of the 21 T cell receptor beta chains below, sequenced in a study of T cells in Graves' hyperthyroidism and ophthalmopathy. The source material, RNA transcripts, was used to amplify TCR beta CDR3 regions. TCR CDR3 regions were first amplified by RT-PCR with HTBI primers. TCRdb reprocessed the multiplex PCR reads with MiXCR, giving one entry per CDR3 protein. The sample contains around 350,000 distinct CDR3 sequences, 13% of which appear only once. Specimen: blood. These TCRs come from a woman between 18 and 29 years old with Graves' hyperthyroidism.

This rearrangement joins TRBV20-1 to TRBJ1-1; TRBD1 is a possible D gene (5 bases). The germline gives CDR1 DFQATT, CDR2 SNEGSKA (reference sequence). There are 14 residues in the CDR3. V was pared by 5 bases and J by 3 bases, with 16 bases between. The CDR3: CSADRGWEDTEAFF. The CDR3 DNA reads as TGCAGTGCTGATAGGGGCTGGGAGGACACTGAAGCTTTCTTT.

Written as DNA, the CDR3 is TGCAGTGCTATAACGCCGGGGCCTCGTGAAGAAGCTTTCTTT. It encodes CSAITPGPREEAFF. The chain employs TRBV20-1 and TRBJ1-1, with D perhaps matching TRBD1 (5 bases). Trimming left V 4 bases short and J 8 bases short, with 20 bases between. There are 14 residues in the CDR3. The germline gives CDR1 DFQATT, CDR2 SNEGSKA (reference sequence).

Many counts were recorded for this clonotype. This chain joins TRBV2 and TRBJ1-2, with unresolved D. The CDR3 loop spans 12 amino acids. Looked up from germline, CDR1 is SNHLY and CDR2 is FYNNEI. V was pared by 4 bases and J by 5 bases, with 8 bases between. DNA of the CDR3: TGTGCCAGCAGTGGGACGCTGTATGGCTACACCTTC. Translated: CASSGTLYGYTF.

A note on this clonotype: This may arise from a read error, as a much more abundant clone is one base away. The chain employs TRBV30 and TRBJ2-3; 8 bases are shared with TRBD2. The CDR3 totals 13 residues. The V segment lost 8 bases and the J segment 3 bases; nucleotides outside the gene matches: 7. Looked up from germline, CDR1 is GTSNPN and CDR2 is SVGIG (reference sequence). The CDR3 reads CARTGTRTDTQYF. The DNA of the CDR3 is TGTGCCAGGACCGGGACTAGGACAGATACGCAGTATTTT.

This clonotype was seen many times. This chain uses TRBV2 with TRBJ2-1; the D gene is possibly TRBD2 (5 bases). The germline V and J ends were trimmed by 5 bases and 10 bases, with 18 bases remaining between them. The CDR3 is 14 amino acids. CDR1 is SNHLY and CDR2 is FYNNEI in the germline V gene. The CDR3 loop is CASSLAGWLGEQFF. The CDR3 DNA is TGTGCCAGCAGTTTGGCGGGCTGGCTGGGGGAGCAGTTCTTC.

This clonotype was detected only a few times. V gene TRBV19 combines with J gene TRBJ1-1; D uncertain. Germline V CDR1 and CDR2: LNHDA, SQIVND (reference sequence). CDR3 length: 13 amino acids. Trimming took off 6 bases at V and 2 bases at J, with 10 bases between the two ends. DNA of the CDR3: TGTGCCAGTAGCCAGAAGAGAAACACTGAAGCTTTCTTT. Translating gives CASSQKRNTEAFF. The full variable domain, in which reference TRBV19 and TRBJ1-1 provide the parts outside the CDR3, is DGGITQSPKYLFRKEGQNVTLSCEQNLNHDAMYWYRQDPGQGLRLIYYSQIVNDFQKGDIAEGYSVSREKKESFPLTVTSAQKNPTAFYLCASSQKRNTEAFFGQGTRLTVV.

Many counts were recorded for this clonotype. The chain has TRBV28 and TRBJ1-2; maybe TRBD1 (6 bases). CDR3 length equals 17 residues. The germline V gene has CDR1 MDHEN and CDR2 SYDVKM. Trimming shortened V by 3 bases and J by 2 bases, and 19 bases separated the two germline ends. In nucleotides, the CDR3 is TGTGCCAGCAGTTTGAGAACAGGGTACGAGTTGAACTATGGCTACACCTTC. It translates to CASSLRTGYELNYGYTF.

The rearrangement joins TRBV5-6 to TRBJ2-3; D is possibly TRBD1 or TRBD2 (6 bases each). The germline gives CDR1 SGHDT, CDR2 YYEEEE. V lost 4 bases, J lost 3 bases, and 21 bases lay in between. The CDR3 totals 17 residues. DNA of the CDR3: TGTGCCAGCAGCAGCGAGGACAGCGGGCCAAATACAGATACGCAGTATTTT. This sequence encodes CASSSEDSGPNTDTQYF.

In this sample, this clonotype turned up many times. The genes are TRBV12-3 or TRBV12-4 and TRBJ1-5; a weak D match, TRBD1 (5 bases). The CDR3 totals 13 residues. V lost 6 bases to trimming and J lost 4 bases, with 10 bases between them. CDR3 region: CASSYGQNQPQHF. CDR3 coding DNA: TGTGCCAGCAGCTACGGACAAAATCAGCCCCAGCATTTT.

This clonotype was observed at least ten times. The V gene is TRBV28, the J gene TRBJ2-2; 8 bases fit TRBD2. The CDR3 has 19 residues. Germline V CDR1 and CDR2: MDHEN, SYDVKM. V lost 6 bases and J lost 6; bases outside the gene matches: 21. In nucleotides, the CDR3 is TGTGCCAGCAGCTCTCCGGGACTAGTGGGGGCGGCGGGACCCGGGGAGCTGTTTTTT. Protein: CASSSPGLVGAAGPGELFF.

Many counts were recorded for this clonotype. The chain links TRBV5-1 to TRBJ2-1, with 7 nucleotides matching TRBD2. Trimming removed 4 bases from V and 3 bases from J; junction bases left unmatched: 7. The CDR3 runs to 15 residues. Germline V CDR1 and CDR2: SGHRS, YFSETQ. Written as DNA, the CDR3 is TGCGCCAGCAGCGCGAGCGGGATAGACTACAATGAGCAGTTCTTC. Translating it yields CASSASGIDYNEQFF.

There are a few counts of this clonotype. V is TRBV20-1 and J is TRBJ1-3; tentative D call: TRBD1 (6 bases). The CDR3 covers 13 residues. V was cut by 4 bases and J by 0 bases, with 7 bases left in between. Germline CDR1 reads DFQATT; CDR2 reads SNEGSKA (reference sequence). The CDR3 nucleotides read TGCAGTGCTAAGGACAGCTCTGGAAACACCATATATTTT. This gives the protein CSAKDSSGNTIYF.

This clonotype was observed a handful of times. At one end, the junction sequence differs from germline, possibly due to a read error. J is TRBJ1-1 and V is TRBV11-2, with D possibly being TRBD1 (5 bases). The V gene's germline CDR1 is SGHAT and CDR2 FQNNGV. This CDR3 has 12 amino acids. In nucleotides, the CDR3 is TGTGCCAGCAGCTACAGGAACACTGGAGCTTTCTTT. This translates into CASSYRNTGAFF. Full variable domain (outside the CDR3, taken from reference TRBV11-2 and TRBJ1-1): EAGVAQSPRYKIIEKRQSVAFWCNPISGHATLYWYQQILGQGPKLLIQFQNNGVVDDSQLPKDRFSAERLKGVDSTLKIQPAKLEDSAVYLCASSYRNTGAFFGQGTRLTVV.

The rearrangement joins TRBV28 to TRBJ2-7, with D perhaps matching TRBD1 or TRBD2 (5 bases each). The length of the CDR3 is 12 residues. V lost 7 bases and J 3 bases, leaving 10 bases between the germline ends. Germline CDR1 and CDR2: MDHEN and SYDVKM. The CDR3 is CASKGTDYEQYF. The CDR3 nucleotides read TGTGCCAGCAAAGGGACCGACTACGAGCAGTACTTC.

This clonotype occurred many times. CDR3 sequence (DNA): TGTGCCAGCAGTACCCTAGGGGGGACCCAGTACTTC. Translating it yields CASSTLGGTQYF. The chain uses TRBV27 and TRBJ2-5; weak D call: TRBD1 (6 bases). V was trimmed by 5 bases and J by 7 bases, leaving 11 bases between them. The V gene's germline CDR1 is MNHEY and CDR2 SMNVEV (reference sequence). CDR3 length: 12 residues.

This clonotype was observed many times. This chain connects TRBV18 to TRBJ1-5, with a tentative D call TRBD1 (5 bases). Trimming shortened V by 3 bases and J by 7 bases, and 13 bases separated the two germline ends. CDR1 is KGHSH, CDR2 LQKENI, per germline. This CDR3 is 14 amino acids long. CDR3 loop: CASSPGTGGQPQHF. In DNA form, the CDR3 reads TGTGCCAGCTCACCGGGGACCGGAGGGCAGCCCCAGCATTTT.

This clonotype was counted ten times or more. In nucleotides, the CDR3 is TGTGCCAGCAGTTTAGGACGGACAGGGGGGAACACTGAAGCTTTCTTT. Translated, it gives CASSLGRTGGNTEAFF. The chain combines TRBV12-3 or TRBV12-4 with TRBJ1-1, with 10 bases matching TRBD1. The CDR3 is 16 residues long. J gave up 1 base and V 1 base, and 3 bases lay outside the gene matches.

At least ten counts were recorded for this clonotype. The chain recombines TRBV11-2 with TRBJ1-6; weak D call: TRBD1 (5 bases). Germline V gene sequence: CDR1 SGHAT, CDR2 FQNNGV. The CDR3 covers 17 residues. Trimming stripped 3 bases from V and 5 bases from J, with 17 bases between. CDR3: CASSFSPGRKNNSPLHF. CDR3 sequence (DNA): TGTGCCAGCAGCTTTTCACCGGGACGGAAGAATAATTCACCCCTCCACTTT.

This clonotype is a singleton in its sample. The chain couples TRBV3-1 to TRBJ2-7; TRBD1 matches at 10 bases. J lost 5 bases, V lost 4 bases, and 8 bases had no gene match. The germline gives CDR1 LGHDT, CDR2 YNNKEL (reference sequence). The CDR3 has 15 amino acids. The CDR3 loop reads CASSPGTGVPHEQYF. CDR3 nucleotide sequence: TGTGCCAGCAGCCCCGGGACAGGGGTCCCCCACGAGCAGTACTTC.

Many counts were recorded for this clonotype. This chain uses TRBV18 with TRBJ2-3; tentatively, D is TRBD2 (7 bases). Trimming removed 3 bases from V and 5 bases from J, with 12 bases in between. The CDR3 totals 14 residues. Germline V gene sequence: CDR1 KGHSH, CDR2 LQKENI. CDR3: CASSPGGRLDTQYF. In nucleotides, the CDR3 is TGTGCCAGCTCACCGGGGGGGCGCCTAGATACGCAGTATTTT.

On this clonotype itself: A single base separates this from a much larger clone, so it may be a read error. The gene calls are TRBV7-6 and TRBJ1-2; unclear D gene. The CDR3 totals 14 residues. The V gene's germline CDR1 is SGHVS and CDR2 FNYEAQ. The CDR3 loop is CASSLGEGPYGFTF. CDR3 DNA sequence: TGTGCCAGCAGCTTAGGAGAGGGTCCCTATGGCTTCACCTTC.